This T cell receptor beta chain was sequenced in a study of vaccination effects on CD4 cells after COVID-19. Overall study: Either the mRNA-1273 or the BNT162b2 vaccine was given to participants as two doses.

The data were produced by immunoSEQ multiplex PCR, yet TCRdb's version contains in-frame clones alone and is incomplete. The sample lists roughly 23,000 clones, around 68% occurring once. This CDR3 has 14 residues. CDR1 and CDR2 from the germline V gene are MNHEY and SMNVEV (reference sequence). V lost 6 bases to trimming and J lost 1 base, with 13 bases between them. Of note for this clone: Its target is unknown.

Prior to sequencing, the ViraFEST assay stimulated PBMC with viral peptide pools, which expanded the antigen-specific CD4+ T cells. Having been cultured for less than 13 days, the cells underwent CD4+ T cell isolation. All vaccine recipients tested negative for nucleocapsid antibodies and had never contracted SARS-CoV-2 infection. For each well, 1.5 million to 2 million PBMC were cultured with about 10 IU/ml IL-2 and around 9 ug/ml peptides. Cultures got half-medium changes with IL-2 on days 3 and 7. V gene TRBV27 combines with J gene TRBJ2-7, with D possibly called TRBD1 or TRBD2 (5 bases each). The sample here was CD4+ T cells from PBMCs cultured with HCoV-NL63 spike peptides, taken before COVID-19 vaccination. The origin of this receptor is a human donor who received a COVID-19 vaccine. The CDR3 coding sequence is TGTGCCAGCAGCCGAGGGGCTCCTTCCTACGAGCAGTACTTC. Amino acids: CASSRGAPSYEQYF.